This T cell receptor beta chain was profiled in a study of vaccination effects on CD4 cells after COVID-19. The CDR3 loop spans 13 amino acids. Per germline, CDR1 MNHEY and CDR2 SMNVEV (reference sequence). Deletions cut 8 bases from V and 3 bases from J, with 8 bases between. Some clones are missing from TCRdb's copy, which holds only in-frame ones; the method was immunoSEQ multiplex PCR. The table includes around 20,000 clones, roughly four fifths detected once. After expansion with viral peptide pools in the ViraFEST assay, antigen-specific CD4+ T cells were sequenced. Having been cultured for roughly 11 days, the cells underwent CD4+ T cell isolation. PCR-confirmed SARS-CoV-2 infection occurred in the person between March and December 2020. In culture with 10 IU/ml IL-2 and about 10 ug/ml peptides, PBMC were grown at a few million per well. There are a few counts of this clone. Its antigen is not identified.

The sample here was CD4+ T cells from PBMCs cultured with a peptide pool, taken before COVID-19 vaccination. The chain has TRBV27 and TRBJ1-6; weak D call: TRBD1 (6 bases). The sequence came from a human donor who had a prior SARS-CoV-2 infection. The CDR3 nucleotides are TGTGCCAGCCGGGACAACTATAATTCACCCCTCCACTTT. The encoded protein is CASRDNYNSPLHF.